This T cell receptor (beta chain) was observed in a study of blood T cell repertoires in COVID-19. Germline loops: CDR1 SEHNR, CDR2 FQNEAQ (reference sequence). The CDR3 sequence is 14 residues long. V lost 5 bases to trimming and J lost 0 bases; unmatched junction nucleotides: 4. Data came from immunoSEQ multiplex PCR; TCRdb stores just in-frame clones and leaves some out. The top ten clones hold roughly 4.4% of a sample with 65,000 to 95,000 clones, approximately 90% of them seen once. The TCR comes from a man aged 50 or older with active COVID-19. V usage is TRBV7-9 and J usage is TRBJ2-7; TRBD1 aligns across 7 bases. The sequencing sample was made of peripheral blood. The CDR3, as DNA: TGTGCCAGCAGCACCTGGGACAGCTCCTACGAGCAGTACTTC. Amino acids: CASSTWDSSYEQYF.